Only a few counts were recorded for the clone carrying this T cell receptor (beta chain). Its antigen is as yet unknown. This sample was taken from a study of blood T cells in healthy people across ages. Each donor's blood draw was 7.5 to 10 milliliters of peripheral blood. Looked up from germline, CDR1 is MNHNS and CDR2 is SASEGT. V gave up 10 bases and J gave up 0 bases, with 17 bases separating them. The CDR3 has 15 amino acids. Findings of the study overall: As naive T cell percentage varied, TCR beta diversity correlated strongly with it. There were more naive CD4+ cells and higher diversity in long-lived donors than in aged donors. There was no known CMV status for donors, so expanded clonotype changes were possibly confounded.

A sample-barcoded 5' primer and a J-beta primer mix were used in a second PCR of roughly 6 to 11 cycles. TCRdb reprocessed the 5' RACE reads with MiXCR, giving one entry per CDR3 protein. The sample has roughly 1.7 million distinct CDR3 sequences, about 31% seen once; the top ten hold approximately 11%. This receptor was identified in a woman aged 25 to 45 in good health. The chain recombines TRBV6-1 with TRBJ2-3; D might be TRBD1 or TRBD2, each matching 6 bases. Source material: blood. The CDR3 bases are TGTGCCACCACGTTAGGGGGGACTAGCACAGATACGCAGTATTTT. It yields the protein CATTLGGTSTDTQYF.